This T cell receptor (beta chain) comes out of a study of Graves' ophthalmopathy and Graves' hyperthyroidism. Overall study: Hyperthyroidism counted as stable given no ophthalmopathy within 18 months of follow-up.

Study-level results: A model built from 13 signatures distinguished ophthalmopathy from stable hyperthyroidism with roughly 90% sensitivity and around 78% specificity. Most thyroid clonotypes with frequency above 0.001 were detected in blood too.

Physicians reached a diagnosis by relying on clinical symptoms, serum thyroxine, TRAb, thyroid ultrasound and orbital computed tomography. Trimming pared 6 bases from V and 7 bases from J, leaving 8 bases between. The CDR3 length is 10 residues. Germline V gives CDR1 SQVTM, CDR2 ANQGSEA. On this clonotype: What it binds is unknown.

Amplification of the TCR beta CDR3 regions used RNA transcripts (as template). The library came from an HTBI-primed first-round RT-PCR and a second-round multiplex PCR. TCRdb itself ran the multiplex PCR reads through MiXCR, one entry per CDR3 protein. The sample records around 1,000,000 distinct CDR3 sequences, about 40% being singletons. This sequence joins TRBV29-1 and TRBJ2-3, with a possible D match to TRBD1 (5 bases). This TCR was sampled from an adult man with Graves' hyperthyroidism. Sequencing was performed on peripheral blood or thyroid tissue (not recorded which). This CDR3 reads CSVQENTQYF. Written as DNA, the CDR3 is TGCAGCGTACAGGAAAATACGCAGTATTTT.